The source of this T cell receptor beta chain is a study of blood T cell repertoires in COVID-19 (dated by TCRdb to about 2020). Context from the whole study: Collaborator samples came from the United States, Italy and Spain and covered acute and convalescent phases of COVID-19. The samples were drawn from two sources: the first 160 participants of the ongoing ImmuneRACE study, and 1,254 subjects contributed by 6 global collaborators. The repertoires were released in a freely available public database meant as a resource for research on the immune response to SARS-CoV-2. The material from the prospective study consisted of cDNA or gDNA derived from T cells, B-cell-depleted T cells, or PBMCs. The dataset comprised deeply sampled blood TCRbeta repertoires from subjects exposed to, actively infected with, or recovered from COVID-19. HLA class I and class II types, where available, came from metadata supplied by the sample provider rather than from assay-based typing. Nearly every sample came with metadata listing a de-identified subject ID, COVID-19 status, age in years and sex. Overall study outcomes, separate from this receptor: Clinical and demographic metadata were provided uncurated, with the amount varying by source and participant.

For this clone: Its specific antigen is unknown. One base away there is no much larger clone; base qualities are not given.

TCRbeta CDR3 regions were amplified from genomic DNA using the immunoSEQ Assay, a bias-controlled multiplex PCR. The published analysis was carried out like this. Within the assay, amplification of reference gene primers was used to estimate how many nucleated cells each sample contained. Sequence reads were collapsed and filtered to measure the absolute abundance of every unique TCRbeta CDR3 rearrangement. Productive Simpson clonality was computed per sample as the square root of Simpson's diversity index over productive rearrangements. In TCRdb, the immuneACCESS table is reduced to in-frame sequences with V and J assigned. These tables do not hold every clone; where another copy was compared, an unresolved V gene accounts for under half, and the others remain unexplained. V, J and clone size were drawn from that table, and D and trimming were deduced from the DNA. The sample yields about 150,000 clones; approximately 92% were counted once. Together, the top ten hold 10% to 15% of the sample.

CDR3 length: 12 amino acids, cysteine to phenylalanine. Only the CDR3 region is kept as DNA, spanning 36 bases read in frame from base 1. CDR1 SGHRS and CDR2 YFSETQ were looked up in the germline V gene. Trimming takes 4 bases from V and 2 bases from J, and the germline ends sit 6 bases apart. At one collaborating source in Seattle, patients were enrolled during active infection and were followed longitudinally through the course of disease. The collaborating institutions used their own protocols to collect whole blood in K2EDTA tubes. Collaborator samples were shipped for TCRbeta analysis as frozen whole blood, isolated PBMCs, or DNA extracted from either sample type.

The sample taken for sequencing was peripheral blood. The receptor chain draws on TRBV5-1 and TRBJ2-5; the best D guess is TRBD1, with 6 bases matching. This TCR was recovered from a man between 18 and 29 years old with COVID-19, enrolled during active disease. The DNA sequence is given as TGCGCCAGCAGCAGGGGGCAAGAGACCCAGTACTTC. Its coded protein is CASSRGQETQYF.